The sample holds a few counts of the clone carrying this T cell receptor (beta chain). Its matching antigen is unknown. Study-wide findings and caveats: Tumor memory CD4+ T cell TCR gene usage was found to cluster with blood and lymph node memory CD4+ cells and with lymph node naive CD4+ cells. Tumor Tregs overlapped most with tumor, then blood, naive CD4+ cells. Larger-cohort validation covered only one TCR beta V-J rearrangement.

After constant-region reverse-primer amplification, full-length variable regions underwent semi-nested PCR with Nested Universal Primer A. TCRdb used MiXCR to reprocess the 5' RACE reads, holding one entry per CDR3 protein. The sample consists of roughly 45,000 distinct CDR3 sequences, about 30% of them appearing once. This clonotype was sampled from a female donor with breast cancer. The sample was tumor-infiltrating memory CD4+ T cells sorted from the breast tumor. Stated subset: memory CD4+ T cells, CD4+CD45RO+CD25-.

The CDR3 DNA reads TGCAGTGCTAGTGAGCAGGGCAGCTACCTTAGCAATCAGCCCCAGCATTTT. This encodes CSASEQGSYLSNQPQHF. The chain combines TRBV20-1 with TRBJ1-5, with D possibly matching TRBD1 (5 bases). Germline V lookup: CDR1 DFQATT, CDR2 SNEGSKA (reference sequence). The germline V and J ends were trimmed by 3 bases and 0 bases, with 18 bases remaining between them. The CDR3 totals 17 residues.